The sequence of this T cell receptor (beta chain) was determined in a study of blood T cell repertoires in COVID-19. Study information: The United States, Italy and Spain supplied acute and convalescent COVID-19 samples. PBMCs, B-cell-depleted T cells, or T cells provided the cDNA or gDNA that made up the material.

This clone was picked up a small number of times. The authors' processing: For nucleated cells, counts were estimated from reference gene primer amplification. Data came from immunoSEQ multiplex PCR; TCRdb stores just in-frame clones and leaves some out. The DNA was the basis for D and trimming; V, J and clone size are from that table. The sample holds 70,000 or so clones, approximately 83% seen once. The sequence came from a woman aged 55-69 years with acute or convalescent COVID-19. What was sequenced was peripheral blood.

CDR3 sequence: CASSLLAGSSYSNTIYF. The CDR3, as DNA: TGTGCCAGCAGCTTATTGGCGGGCTCGAGCTACTCGAACACCATATATTTT. The rearrangement links TRBV7-2 to TRBJ1-3; the D is unclear. This CDR3 comprises 17 residues. The V gene lost 2 bases and the J gene lost 7 bases, with 21 bases spanning the gap. Germline CDR1 is SGHTA and CDR2 is FQGNSA.